The 27 T cell receptor beta chains given below trace back to one sample, sequenced in a study of blood T cell repertoires in COVID-19. TCRdb's copy holds only in-frame clones and misses some; the assay was immunoSEQ multiplex PCR. The repertoire holds 250,000 to 300,000 clones, with 70% to 90% as singletons. The material sequenced was peripheral blood. The receptor source for this set is a woman in her twenties or thirties with COVID-19, enrolled during active disease.

The chain links TRBV5-8 to TRBJ2-3, with D unresolved. The CDR3 consists of 13 residues. Trimming removed 8 bases at V and 4 bases at J, with 14 bases between. Germline values: CDR1 SGHTS, CDR2 YDEGEE. The DNA for the CDR3 is TGTGCCAGTGACGTGGTGGGCGCAGATACGCAGTATTTT. It translates to CASDVVGADTQYF.

This chain connects TRBV7-9 to TRBJ2-2, with a possible D match to TRBD2 (6 bases). The ends were cut back, 1 base at V and 6 bases at J, with 18 bases in the middle. Germline V gene data show CDR1 as SEHNR and CDR2 as FQNEAQ (reference sequence). The CDR3 contains 17 residues. CDR3 region: CASSLVGGPAGSGELFF. As DNA, the CDR3 is TGTGCCAGCAGCTTAGTCGGAGGACCAGCGGGTTCCGGGGAGCTGTTTTTT. Using reference TRBV7-9 and TRBJ2-2 for the parts outside the CDR3, the full variable domain is DTGVSQNPRHKITKRGQNVTFRCDPISEHNRLYWYRQTLGQGPEFLTYFQNEAQLEKSRLLSDRFSAERPKGSFSTLEIQRTEQGDSAMYLCASSLVGGPAGSGELFFGEGSRLTVL.

The chain joins TRBV11-3 to TRBJ2-1, with 15 bases aligning to TRBD2. The CDR3 sequence is 16 residues long. Germline loops: CDR1 SGHNT, CDR2 YENEEA. V shed 4 bases, J shed 10 bases, and the junction held 8 bases outside the gene matches. The CDR3 sequence: CASSSLGLAGGVEQFF. In DNA, the CDR3 is TGTGCCAGCAGCTCCTTAGGACTAGCGGGGGGGGTCGAGCAGTTCTTC. The full variable domain, rest sourced from reference TRBV11-3 and TRBJ2-1, is EAGVVQSPRYKIIEKKQPVAFWCNPISGHNTLYWYLQNLGQGPELLIRYENEEAVDDSQLPKDRFSAERLKGVDSTLKIQPAELGDSAVYLCASSSLGLAGGVEQFFGPGTRLTVL.

The chain uses TRBV5-1 and TRBJ1-2; D gene unclear. Germline V gives CDR1 SGHRS, CDR2 YFSETQ. The CDR3 sequence is 14 residues long. The germline V and J ends were trimmed by 2 bases and 5 bases, with 13 bases remaining between them. CDR3: CASSFEWGEYGYTF. DNA for the CDR3: TGCGCCAGCAGCTTTGAGTGGGGAGAATATGGCTACACCTTC.

V is TRBV6-5 and J is TRBJ1-1, with D perhaps TRBD1 (5 bases). The V gene's germline CDR1 is MNHEY and CDR2 SVGAGI. The V end lost 7 bases, the J end lost 6 bases, and 12 bases lay between the germline ends. The CDR3 is 12 amino acids. CDR3 amino acids: CASTEGAAEAFF. In DNA form, the CDR3 reads TGTGCCAGCACCGAAGGGGCAGCTGAAGCTTTCTTT.

This clone was counted a single time. The V and J genes are TRBV13 and TRBJ2-5, with 14 bases that match TRBD2. The CDR3 sequence is 18 residues long. The ends lost 5 bases at V and 0 bases at J; junction bases unmatched: 8. Looked up from germline, CDR1 is PRHDT and CDR2 is FYEKMQ (reference sequence). This chain's CDR3 is CASSRRLAGGKYQETQYF. As DNA, the CDR3 is TGTGCCAGCAGCCGACGACTAGCGGGGGGGAAGTACCAAGAGACCCAGTACTTC. The full variable domain, in which reference TRBV13 and TRBJ2-5 provide the parts outside the CDR3, is AAGVIQSPRHLIKEKRETATLKCYPIPRHDTVYWYQQGPGQDPQFLISFYEKMQSDKGSIPDRFSAQQFSDYHSELNMSSLELGDSALYFCASSRRLAGGKYQETQYFGPGTRLLVL.

The rearrangement joins TRBV7-9 to TRBJ2-7; D gene ambiguous. The CDR3 consists of 12 residues. Trimming cost V 5 bases and J 1 base, with 6 bases left between them. Germline V CDR1 and CDR2: SEHNR, FQNEAQ (reference sequence). The CDR3 is CASSPLSYEQYF. CDR3 bases: TGTGCCAGCAGCCCACTTTCCTACGAGCAGTACTTC. Based on the CDR3 plus reference TRBV7-9 and TRBJ2-7, the full variable domain is DTGVSQNPRHKITKRGQNVTFRCDPISEHNRLYWYRQTLGQGPEFLTYFQNEAQLEKSRLLSDRFSAERPKGSFSTLEIQRTEQGDSAMYLCASSPLSYEQYFGPGTRLTVT.

The chain couples TRBV5-1 to TRBJ2-7; D possibly corresponds to TRBD1 (5 bases). CDR1 is SGHRS and CDR2 is YFSETQ in the germline V gene. CDR3 size: 14 residues. The V gene lost 1 base and the J gene lost 3 bases, with 11 bases spanning the gap. The CDR3 DNA is TGCGCCAGCAGCTTGAAGGGGAACATCTACGAGCAGTACTTC. It translates to CASSLKGNIYEQYF.

The V gene is TRBV13, the J gene TRBJ2-3; tentative D call: TRBD2 (7 bases). V was cut by 4 bases and J by 2 bases, with 22 bases left in between. Germline assignment: CDR1 PRHDT and CDR2 FYEKMQ (reference sequence). The CDR3 contains 18 residues. CDR3 in amino acids: CASSWGRGTRPTTDTQYF. The CDR3 DNA follows: TGTGCCAGCAGCTGGGGGAGGGGGACAAGACCCACCACAGATACGCAGTATTTT.

This sequence joins TRBV11-2 and TRBJ2-1; 14 bases are shared with TRBD2. Germline V gene lookup returns CDR1 SGHAT and CDR2 FQNNGV. This CDR3 has 16 residues. After removal of 9 bases from V and 10 bases from J, the junction contained 14 bases not matched to a gene. The CDR3 nucleotides are TGTGCCAGTAACAACTTCCCGGGACTAGCGGGGGACGAGCAGTTCTTC. It encodes CASNNFPGLAGDEQFF.

The chain joins TRBV2 to TRBJ1-2; TRBD1 agrees at 10 bases. The germline V gene has CDR1 SNHLY and CDR2 FYNNEI. This CDR3 is 14 amino acids long. Germline trimming cut 7 bases from V and 3 bases from J; bases unmatched to any gene: 5. CDR3 nucleotide sequence: TGTGCCAGCACCAGGGACAGGGGCGACTATGGCTACACCTTC. The encoded protein is CASTRDRGDYGYTF.

This clone was counted only a few times. This chain connects TRBV11-2 to TRBJ2-3, with D perhaps TRBD2 (6 bases). Deletions cut 5 bases from V and 6 bases from J, with 9 bases between. The germline gives CDR1 SGHAT, CDR2 FQNNGV. The CDR3 is made up of 12 amino acids. The CDR3 DNA is TGTGCCAGCAGCCAAAGCGGGGATACGCAGTATTTT. This translates into CASSQSGDTQYF.

The chain employs TRBV19 and TRBJ1-1; 8 positions agree with TRBD1. The V gene end was trimmed by 6 bases and the J gene end by 4 bases; junction bases not matched to a gene: 7. The CDR3 is 14 residues long. Germline CDR1 LNHDA, CDR2 SQIVND (reference sequence). The chain's CDR3 is CASSGKQGGTEAFF. In nucleotides, the CDR3 is TGTGCCAGTAGCGGCAAACAGGGGGGCACTGAAGCTTTCTTT.

V usage is TRBV6-5 and J usage is TRBJ1-1, with D perhaps TRBD1 (5 bases). Germline V gene data show CDR1 as MNHEY and CDR2 as SVGAGI. This CDR3 spans 13 amino acids. V was trimmed by 6 bases and J by 2 bases, leaving 10 bases between them. The chain's CDR3 is CASRETVNTEAFF. The CDR3 DNA reads as TGTGCCAGCAGGGAGACAGTAAACACTGAAGCTTTCTTT.

This chain links TRBV5-1 with TRBJ1-2, with D perhaps TRBD1 (6 bases). V lost 3 bases, J lost 6 bases, and 15 bases lay in between. The CDR3 has 14 residues. Looked up from germline, CDR1 is SGHRS and CDR2 is YFSETQ. CDR3 nucleotides: TGCGCCAGCAGCTCCCGGGACACCTTAAATGGCTACACCTTC. The encoded protein is CASSSRDTLNGYTF.

The chain has TRBV12-3 or TRBV12-4 and TRBJ2-1, with 7 nucleotides matching TRBD1. With 5 bases clipped from V and 9 bases from J, the junction kept 4 bases outside the gene matches. The CDR3 sequence is 12 residues long. The CDR3 loop reads CASSGSGGEQFF. CDR3 nucleotides: TGTGCCAGCAGTGGCTCAGGGGGTGAGCAGTTCTTC.

The J gene is TRBJ2-7, the V gene TRBV7-2; TRBD2 matches at 10 bases. There are 14 residues in the CDR3. The J segment lost 6 bases and the V segment lost 5 bases, leaving 7 bases of the junction unmatched. CDR1 is SGHTA, CDR2 FQGNSA, per germline. The CDR3 nucleotides read TGTGCCAGCAGCCCGGGGGTAGCGGGGGGCGAGCAGTACTTC. This codes for CASSPGVAGGEQYF.

This clone is labeled as medium-sized (0.01 to 0.1%). The V gene is TRBV6-5, the J gene TRBJ2-1; 7 bases fit TRBD1. The CDR3 consists of 14 residues. Trimming cost V 2 bases and J 6 bases; bases outside gene matches: 4. Germline lookup yields CDR1 MNHEY and CDR2 SVGAGI. The CDR3 spells CASSYRGPGNEQFF. CDR3 sequence (DNA): TGTGCCAGCAGTTACAGGGGGCCGGGCAATGAGCAGTTCTTC.

V and J are TRBV7-9 and TRBJ2-7; 9 bases are a match to TRBD2. CDR3 length: 15 residues. V lost 3 bases and J lost 0; bases outside the gene matches: 3. The V gene's germline CDR1 is SEHNR and CDR2 FQNEAQ (reference sequence). Written as DNA, the CDR3 is TGTGCCAGCAGCTTCCCAGCGGGGGGCTCCTACGAGCAGTACTTC. Translated: CASSFPAGGSYEQYF.

The genes are TRBV24-1 and TRBJ2-3, with 7 nucleotides matching TRBD1. The CDR3 length is 15 residues. V shed 5 bases, J shed 0 bases, and the junction held 4 bases outside the gene matches. CDR1 is KGHDR and CDR2 is SFDVKD in the germline V gene. For the CDR3, the DNA is TGTGCCACCAGTGTTGTCAGGGGGAGCACAGATACGCAGTATTTT. It is translated as CATSVVRGSTDTQYF.

This chain joins TRBV11-2 and TRBJ2-5; TRBD2 agrees at 11 bases. V lost 5 bases and J lost 3; bases outside the gene matches: 2. Germline V gene lookup returns CDR1 SGHAT and CDR2 FQNNGV. The CDR3 length is 14 residues. The CDR3 bases are TGTGCCAGCAGCCCACTAGCGGGGGAAGAGACCCAGTACTTC. The encoded protein is CASSPLAGEETQYF.

V usage is TRBV10-3 and J usage is TRBJ2-5, with TRBD2 identical over 12 bases. Germline V gene sequence: CDR1 ENHRY, CDR2 SYGVKD. J gave up 3 bases and V 4 bases, and 12 bases lay outside the gene matches. This CDR3 region has 18 residues. Here the CDR3 reads CAISGRWTSGAFEETQYF. In DNA form, the CDR3 reads TGTGCCATCAGTGGCCGGTGGACTAGCGGGGCGTTCGAAGAGACCCAGTACTTC.

The chain employs TRBV7-9 and TRBJ1-5; D unclear. V was pared by 1 base and J by 6 bases, with 10 bases between. Germline loops: CDR1 SEHNR, CDR2 FQNEAQ (reference sequence). CDR3 length: 14 amino acids. The CDR3, as DNA: TGTGCCAGCAGCTTAGGGTTTATCGGTCAGCCCCAGCATTTT. Encoded protein: CASSLGFIGQPQHF.

This clone has more than one count but fewer than ten. The rearrangement uses TRBV5-4 and TRBJ2-7; TRBD2 agrees at 7 bases. V gave up 4 bases and J gave up 7 bases; unmatched junction bases: 11. This CDR3 spans 14 amino acids. Germline V gene data show CDR1 as SGHNT and CDR2 as YYREEE (reference sequence). The CDR3 spells CASSLTRSGIEQYF. The DNA for the CDR3 is TGTGCCAGCAGCCTGACACGGAGCGGGATTGAGCAGTACTTC.

Only one count was recorded for this clone. The chain recombines TRBV5-6 with TRBJ2-7; tentative D call: TRBD1 (6 bases). This CDR3 has 13 residues. Trimming cost V 4 bases and J 1 base, with 9 bases left between them. Germline V CDR1 and CDR2: SGHDT, YYEEEE. The CDR3 sequence: CASSVGQSYEQYF. CDR3 DNA: TGTGCCAGCAGCGTAGGACAGTCCTACGAGCAGTACTTC.

The chain is built from TRBV5-1 and TRBJ1-1; the D is unclear. The CDR3 has 14 amino acids. Trimming removed 5 bases from V and 3 bases from J, with 14 bases in between. CDR1 is SGHRS, CDR2 YFSETQ, per germline. CDR3 in DNA: TGCGCCAGCAGATCGGGAAGAGGTCACACTGAAGCTTTCTTT. As protein: CASRSGRGHTEAFF.

The count of this clone is one. The chain uses TRBV5-1 and TRBJ2-7; 9 nucleotides line up with TRBD2. The CDR3 contains 16 residues. Looked up from germline, CDR1 is SGHRS and CDR2 is YFSETQ. Trimming at V came to 4 bases and at J to 2 bases, leaving 10 bases not matched to a gene. In DNA, the CDR3 is TGCGCCAGCAGCCTGGAGAGCGGGGGGTTGACCTACGAGCAGTACTTC. Translated: CASSLESGGLTYEQYF.